This TCR beta chain comes out of a study of blood T cell repertoires in COVID-19. Looking at the study overall: Sites across the United States, Italy and Spain contributed samples from acute and convalescent COVID-19. Sources were T cells, B-cell-depleted T cells, or PBMCs; the material itself was cDNA or gDNA.

The germline V gene encodes CDR1 GTSNPN and CDR2 SVGIG (reference sequence). This CDR3 region has 13 residues. V lost 0 bases and J 8 bases, leaving 13 bases between the germline ends. In the source study's methods: It was from reference gene primer amplification that nucleated cell counts were estimated. Using immunoSEQ multiplex PCR, the repertoire was profiled, and TCRdb retains in-frame clones only, with some absent. V and J calls plus clone size are reproduced from that table; the DNA served to infer D and trimming. The table has approximately 260,000 clones, roughly 89% seen once. The specimen was peripheral blood. This TCR came from a woman between 40 and 55 years old who had recovered from COVID-19. The chain combines TRBV30 with TRBJ1-2; D is possibly TRBD1 (5 bases). This CDR3 is CAWSVLQGDGYTF. DNA for the CDR3: TGTGCCTGGAGTGTACTTCAGGGCGACGGCTACACCTTC.